This T cell receptor (beta chain) was profiled in a study of shared clonotypes between healthy human individuals. Study-wide results and caveats: In contrast to clonotypes shared by all four donors, non-shared clonotypes had lower generation probabilities.

This clone was seen once. The antigen is not known. This CDR3 has 15 residues. V gave up 6 bases and J gave up 7 bases, with 19 bases separating them. CDR1 and CDR2 (germline): MDHEN, SYDVKM. Profiled with immunoSEQ multiplex PCR; TCRdb holds only in-frame clones, not every one. The profile shows approximately 2.5 million clones, under 95% of them singletons. V is TRBV28 and J is TRBJ2-1, with D perhaps matching TRBD1 (8 bases). The sequence derives from a man younger than 35 in good health. Some clones in this sample may be carry-over from other donors' samples. Sequences were obtained from naive CD4+ T cells from PBMCs. The subset here: CD45RA+ positively selected. CDR3 DNA: TGTGCCAGCAGGTTTACAGGGGGGGTGTCAAATGAGCAGTTCTTC. Encoded protein: CASRFTGGVSNEQFF. The complete variable domain, with remaining parts taken from reference TRBV28 and TRBJ2-1, reads DVKVTQSSRYLVKRTGEKVFLECVQDMDHENMFWYRQDPGLGLRLIYFSYDVKMKEKGDIPEGYSVSREKKERFSLILESASTNQTSMYLCASRFTGGVSNEQFFGPGTRLTVL.